Below, 13 T cell receptor beta chains from the same sample are listed, as sequenced in a study of technical replicates of blood from several donors. Profiling relied on immunoSEQ multiplex PCR, and the TCRdb table lists in-frame clones only, not all of them. The sample holds more than 65,000 clones, under 98% seen once. The sequencing input was T cells isolated from PBMCs. These TCRs come from a human donor in good health.

The rearrangement joins TRBV6-6 to TRBJ1-3; D is unresolved. Germline V CDR1 and CDR2: MNHNY, SVGAGI (reference sequence). Trimming took 2 bases from V and 0 from J, leaving 8 bases between them. The CDR3 covers 15 residues. The CDR3 reads CASSYAGGSGNTIYF. In DNA, the CDR3 is TGTGCCAGCAGTTACGCGGGAGGCTCTGGAAACACCATATATTTT.

The chain recombines TRBV5-8 with TRBJ2-7, with 7 bases lining up with TRBD1. CDR1 is SGHTS and CDR2 is YDEGEE in the germline V gene. With 2 bases clipped from V and 3 bases from J, the junction kept 5 bases outside the gene matches. The CDR3 is made up of 14 amino acids. The CDR3 protein is CASSFDRELYEQYF. The CDR3 coding sequence is TGTGCCAGCAGCTTCGACAGGGAACTCTACGAGCAGTACTTC.

The rearrangement joins TRBV6-4 to TRBJ2-2; TRBD1 is a possible D gene (5 bases). This CDR3 spans 17 amino acids. Trimming took 2 bases from V and 3 from J, leaving 16 bases between them. From germline, CDR1 is MRHNA and CDR2 SNTAGT. As DNA, the CDR3 is TGTGCCAGCAGTGACCCTCATGGGCAGGGCGACACCGGGGAGCTGTTTTTT. Its protein is CASSDPHGQGDTGELFF.

This clone came up once. V gene TRBV13 combines with J gene TRBJ1-1; 7 bases are a match to TRBD1. The V and J ends lost 6 bases and 6 bases, in that order; junction bases with no gene match: 10. CDR3 length: 14 amino acids. CDR1 is PRHDT and CDR2 is FYEKMQ in the germline V gene (reference sequence). The CDR3 sequence is CASSPDRVEAEAFF. Here the CDR3 DNA reads TGTGCCAGCAGTCCCGACAGGGTAGAGGCTGAAGCTTTCTTT.

CDR3 coding DNA: TGTGCCAGCAGTGAAGCGCGGGGGGAATCCTATGGCTACACCTTC. Encoded protein: CASSEARGESYGYTF. This rearrangement joins TRBV6-1 to TRBJ1-2, with D perhaps matching TRBD1 (5 bases). The CDR3 sequence is 15 residues long. The ends were cut back, 0 bases at V and 4 bases at J, with 12 bases in the middle. Germline assignment: CDR1 MNHNS and CDR2 SASEGT.

The V and J genes are TRBV2 and TRBJ2-3; 8 positions match TRBD1. This CDR3 is built from 15 residues. Losses at the gene ends were 6 bases for V and 0 bases for J; bases not matched to a gene: 5. Germline-derived CDR1 and CDR2 are SNHLY and FYNNEI. DNA of the CDR3: TGTGCCAGCAGAGGACAGGGATTTAGCACAGATACGCAGTATTTT. Protein sequence: CASRGQGFSTDTQYF.

V and J are TRBV21-1 and TRBJ2-1; the tabulated D call, TRBD1, remains unverified against the DNA. TRBV21-1 is flagged as a pseudogene. CDR3 length equals 16 residues. The CDR3 DNA is TGTGCCAGCCCTAGGGGTAATTTGCGTACCTACAATGAGCAGTTCTTC. It yields the protein CASPRGNLRTYNEQFF.

To note about this clone: The junction departs from the called germline gene at one end, perhaps through a read error. The chain employs TRBV6-5 and TRBJ2-1; D perhaps matches TRBD2 (5 bases). Germline-derived CDR1 and CDR2 are MNHEY and SVGAGI. The CDR3 loop spans 13 amino acids. This chain's CDR3 is CASQPLLARYRVF. CDR3 DNA sequence: TGTGCCAGCCAACCTCTCCTAGCACGCTATCGGGTCTTC.

J is TRBJ2-7 and V is TRBV6-1; D not certain. The germline V gene encodes CDR1 MNHNS and CDR2 SASEGT. The CDR3 has 13 residues. Trimming removed 6 bases at V and 1 base at J, with 10 bases between. CDR3 coding DNA: TGTGCCAGCAGGGTTCCAGGTTCCTACGAGCAGTACTTC. It codes for CASRVPGSYEQYF.

This chain joins TRBV19 and TRBJ2-1; the match to TRBD1 covers 8 bases. Looked up from germline, CDR1 is LNHDA and CDR2 is SQIVND (reference sequence). V gave up 4 bases and J gave up 3 bases; unmatched junction bases: 5. The CDR3 spans 15 residues. DNA of the CDR3: TGTGCCAGTAGTACGCGGACAGGGATCTACAATGAGCAGTTCTTC. It specifies CASSTRTGIYNEQFF.

This rearrangement joins TRBV28 to TRBJ2-7; D perhaps matches TRBD1 (6 bases). The CDR3 contains 15 residues. The V gene's germline CDR1 is MDHEN and CDR2 SYDVKM. V was cut by 6 bases and J by 6 bases, with 21 bases left in between. The CDR3 here is CASSRPWGQLGEQYF. The CDR3, as DNA: TGTGCCAGCAGCCGCCCTTGGGGGCAGTTAGGCGAGCAGTACTTC.

V usage is TRBV10-3 and J usage is TRBJ1-5; no reliable D call. The CDR3 has 14 residues. Trimming shortened V by 0 bases and J by 7 bases, and 10 bases separated the two germline ends. The germline V gene encodes CDR1 ENHRY and CDR2 SYGVKD. CDR3 amino acids: CAISESGLTQPQHF. In DNA, the CDR3 is TGTGCCATCAGTGAGTCCGGACTGACCCAGCCCCAGCATTTT.

J is TRBJ2-3 and V is TRBV4-2; D is undetermined. Per the germline V gene, CDR1 is LGHNA and CDR2 is YNFKEQ. The V end was cut by 0 bases, the J end by 2 bases, with 15 bases between. CDR3 size: 17 residues. The CDR3 loop is CASSQELGSTYTDTQYF. The DNA of the CDR3 is TGTGCCAGCAGCCAAGAACTGGGCTCGACATACACAGATACGCAGTATTTT.